The following is a TCR beta chain sequence with its context. Its antigen specificity is not known. Base quality data are lacking; no much larger clone is found one base away. This entry belongs to a study of cytomegalovirus exposure and HLA in healthy donors (dated by TCRdb to about 2017). Looking at the study overall: According to an earlier analysis of around 600 of the donors, about 180 million T cells yielded 90 million to 140 million unique TCR beta sequences and 276 Gb of sequence data. An early release covering about 600 HLA-typed donors comprised approximately 300 gigabases of sequencing data and 65 million to 100 million unique TCR sequences. Of the roughly 390 genotyped donors, about 84% fell in the genetic ancestry cluster associated with self-reported Caucasian donors. The study was designed to test whether signatures of past pathogen exposure could be identified by cataloging public T cell receptors. Using immunosequencing, the study profiled T cell repertoires from fewer than 850 subjects and related those repertoires to cytomegalovirus serostatus. A separate validation cohort of over a hundred different subjects was used in addition to the roughly 670-subject first cohort. To predict cytomegalovirus infection status, the study brought together high-throughput TCR immunosequencing, statistical association of individual TCRs with disease status, and machine learning. A later analysis re-analyzed previously published TCR beta repertoires from 666 donors and added high-resolution HLA genotyping to study TCR occurrence patterns. The later analysis used no new phenotypic data to find candidate immune exposures, relying instead on TCR beta sequences and their occurrence across donors. An earlier analysis of 587 of the donors used high-throughput TCR beta sequencing to judge whether each TCR beta V gene segment behaved as functional or pseudogenic. Donor age, sex, ethnicity and CMV serostatus were compiled alongside the repertoire data. A later genetic analysis used genome-wide SNP genotypes for about three fifths of the 666 donors, treating that subset as a discovery cohort. Every repertoire in the discovery cohort had been generated on one and the same sequencing platform. HLA typing covered class I and class II loci at four-digit resolution. Typing coverage differed by locus: A, B, C, DRB1 and DQB1 were typed in about 629-630 donors, DQA1 in approximately 520, DPA1 in approximately 600, and DPB1 in 450 to 490. About five DR-DQ haplotypes were handled as single units for association and clustering, since linkage in the cohort was strong. Across approximately 420 genotyped donors of the cohort, an average of approximately 200,000 unique TCR beta nucleotide sequences per donor were sequenced, and roughly 20% of those sequences were non-productive.

The method was the immunoSEQ multiplex PCR assay. A mixture of 60 forward primers for TCR Vbeta segments and 13 reverse primers for TCR Jbeta segments was used in the multiplex PCR. Amplification of the CDR3 region of rearranged TCR beta genes was performed with a multiplex PCR assay on genomic DNA. The amplified TCR beta libraries were sequenced on the Illumina HiSeq System as 87-base-pair reads. From the authors' description of their analysis: A later analysis counted tens of millions of unique TCR beta chains across the 650 to 800 repertoires, and about 10 million of these chains were shared by at least two donors. Raw reads were error-corrected and collapsed into unique sequences by a nearest-neighbor algorithm in which closely related sequences were merged to remove PCR and sequencing errors. Alignment of CDR3 sequences to IMGT reference sequences was used to assign V, D and J gene segments. For a sequence to be retained, at least a six-nucleotide match to both a V gene segment and a J gene segment was required. A rearrangement counted as productive if the CDR3 had no stop codons and remained in frame with V and J, and every other rearrangement counted as non-productive. Following IMGT convention, CDR3 was defined as the stretch from the second conserved V-encoded cysteine up to the conserved J-encoded phenylalanine. The earlier analysis of about 590 of the donors excluded sequences that lacked an unambiguous match to a single V gene segment. In an earlier analysis of several hundred of the donors, V segments were called functional above 56.7% productive rearrangements and were called segregating when the between-donor standard deviation exceeded 5%. A statistical classification framework was built to diagnose cytomegalovirus status from the catalog of TCR beta chain sequences. V and J gene assignment, in a later analysis, came from comparing TCR nucleotide sequences with IMGT/GENE-DB human TR gene sequences. The TCRdist pipeline was used in a later analysis to assign CDR3 sequences and most-parsimonious VDJ recombination scenarios. In a later analysis, every TCR beta chain was defined by the combination of its CDR3 amino acid sequence and its V-gene family, and reads without a unique V-gene family were dropped. As a way to deal with suspected cross-contamination and a sequencing artifact, a later analysis dropped roughly 620 nucleotide sequences that were highly shared and had low generation probability. In a later analysis, a clonal expansion index for each public chain was calculated from normalized within-repertoire ranks of inferred template counts. Generation probabilities in a later analysis came from a VDJ recombination model fitted to out-of-frame rearrangements, and those results were checked against IGoR. In a later analysis, hypergeometric tests were used to score TCR-TCR, TCR-HLA and TCR-CMV co-occurrence, with a repertoire-size bias correction applied to TCR pairs. False discovery rates were estimated in a later analysis by permuting HLA or CMV assignments 20 times. A later analysis grouped co-occurring TCRs with DBSCAN, adding TCRdist sequence similarity when clustering within HLA-allele-positive subsets. For co-occurrence clustering, repertoires with fewer than 30,000 or more than 120,000 public chains were excluded, along with roughly 5 repertoires with anomalous nucleotide sharing. TCRdb limited this immuneACCESS table to in-frame rearrangements with V and J called. A share of clones is missing; checked studies link under half to unresolved V genes, and the rest is unexplained. That table gives V, J and clone size, and the DNA gave D and trimming. This sample comprises 110,000 or so clones, around 77% of them detected only once. The ten largest make up approximately 5% of the sample.

Findings and caveats that apply to the study as a whole: Strong co-occurrence of HLA alleles, especially DR and DQ, made assigning TCR associations to individual alleles difficult. A few of the identified cytomegalovirus-associated TCR beta chains were confirmed in vitro to be specific for cytomegalovirus antigens. Most TCR sequences were seen in very few donors, while some public TCRs were found in many individuals. A further reported finding was that TCR beta sequences accurately predicted the HLA-A and HLA-B alleles for most subjects in the first cohort. A later analysis reported that several top co-occurrence clusters appeared linked to parvovirus B19, influenza, CMV and Epstein-Barr virus. Presence/absence analyses assumed roughly uniform sequencing depth across donors, an assumption that may not hold. Around 16 rarely observed V segments, including chromosome 9 orphons, were excluded from the earlier analysis of about 600 of the donors because counts were too low. According to a later analysis, most CMV-associated TCR beta chains appeared to be HLA-restricted, and the HLA associations seemed to be driven largely by CMV exposure. CMV serostatus was the only immune exposure information available for the cohort. Cytomegalovirus status was reported to be diagnosed by the classifier with high specificity and sensitivity in both the original and validation cohorts. The sequencing pipeline was judged likely to have produced a cluster of highly shared sequence variants as a technical artifact. Because some donors lacked HLA typing at each locus, the association tests relied only on the typed subset. It was suggested by the authors that the approach could potentially be generalized to other disease states and immunological phenotypes. In a later genetic analysis, fewer N-insertions in productive TCRs were reported among donors in an Asian-associated ancestry cluster than the roughly 700-donor mean. The 87-base-pair reads could not distinguish some IMGT-functional V segments, including TRBV6-2 and TRBV6-3, so those segments were excluded. Specific HLA alleles were associated with over 15,000 TCR beta sequences at a false discovery rate of 0.05 in a later analysis. Compared with equally common non-associated chains, HLA-associated TCR beta chains in a later analysis were more clonally expanded and had lower generation probabilities. In a later analysis, TCR association rates were found to vary across HLA loci, with the most associated TCRs seen for DRB1 alleles and the fewest for HLA-C alleles. In an earlier analysis of approximately 590 of the donors, most TCR beta V segments appeared in productive rearrangements about 87% or about 30% of the time, broadly matching IMGT annotations. Linkage disequilibrium might explain the correlated functional status among segregating V segments, but an unknown experimental factor could not be excluded. V-gene and J-gene trimming of TCR beta chains was associated with a missense DCLRE1C variant in a later genetic analysis, and the association was replicated in an independent cohort. The study listed 170 or so TCR beta chains as associated with cytomegalovirus. This cohort had only TCR beta chains sequenced, and the lack of alpha or paired-chain data limited which features could be detected.

The cohort consisted of approximately 690 healthy bone marrow donors. At the time of sampling, all cohort members were nominally healthy, though unrecorded immune exposures were likely present. The donor was CMV seropositive and was included in the group of 290 or so seropositive cohort members. Each donor provided a peripheral blood sample, and peripheral blood mononuclear cells were used for TCR beta sequencing. The Qiagen DNeasy Blood Extraction Kit was used to extract genomic DNA from the blood cell samples. CDR3 length: 16 amino acids, cysteine to phenylalanine. This entry keeps only the CDR3 DNA: 48 bases, framed from base 1. Based on the germline V gene, the CDR1 and CDR2 sequences are MNHEY and SVGAGI. V has 1 base trimmed and J has 8 bases trimmed; junction bases matching no gene number 9.

What was sequenced was PBMCs. The rearrangement combines TRBV6-5 with TRBJ2-1, and 9 bases in between align with TRBD1. The receptor was derived from a woman younger than 45 in good health and CMV-seropositive. At the DNA level, the sequence is TGTGCCAGCAGTTACTGGTGGACAGGGGTGAAGGATGAGCAGTTCTTC. It encodes CASSYWWTGVKDEQFF.